The subject of this entry is one T cell receptor (beta chain). An end of the junction does not agree with germline; a read error may underlie this. TCRdb recomputed calls from the RT-PCR reads with MiXCR, one row per CDR3 protein. Here the sample spans 650,000 to 800,000 distinct CDR3 sequences, over 12% being singletons. Germline V CDR1 and CDR2: SGHTA, FQGNSA. This CDR3 is built from 15 residues. The chain links TRBV7-2 to TRBJ2-7, with D perhaps being TRBD1 or TRBD2 (5 bases each). The sequence derives from a female donor in good health, serving as a healthy control. The sequencing input was memory CD4+ T cells from blood. The CDR3 DNA sequence: TGTGCCAGCAGGTTAGGGGCCTCCGGGACCTACGAGCAGTACTTC. It codes for CASRLGASGTYEQYF.